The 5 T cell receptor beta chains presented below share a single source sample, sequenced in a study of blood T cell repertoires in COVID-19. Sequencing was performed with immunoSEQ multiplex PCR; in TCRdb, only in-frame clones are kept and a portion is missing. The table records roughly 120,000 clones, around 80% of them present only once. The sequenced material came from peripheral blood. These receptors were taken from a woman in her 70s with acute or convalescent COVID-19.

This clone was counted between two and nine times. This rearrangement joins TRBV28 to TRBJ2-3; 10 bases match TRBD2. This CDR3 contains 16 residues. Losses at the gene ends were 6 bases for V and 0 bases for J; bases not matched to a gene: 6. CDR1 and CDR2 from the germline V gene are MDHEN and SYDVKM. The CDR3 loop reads CASSPLAGDSTDTQYF. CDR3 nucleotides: TGTGCCAGCAGCCCTCTAGCGGGAGATAGCACAGATACGCAGTATTTT.

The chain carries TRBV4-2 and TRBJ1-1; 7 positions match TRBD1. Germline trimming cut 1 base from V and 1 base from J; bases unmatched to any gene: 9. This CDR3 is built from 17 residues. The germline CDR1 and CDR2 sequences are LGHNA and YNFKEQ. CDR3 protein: CASSQGSSTGPNTEAFF. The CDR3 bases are TGTGCCAGCAGCCAAGGTAGTTCGACAGGGCCGAACACTGAAGCTTTCTTT.

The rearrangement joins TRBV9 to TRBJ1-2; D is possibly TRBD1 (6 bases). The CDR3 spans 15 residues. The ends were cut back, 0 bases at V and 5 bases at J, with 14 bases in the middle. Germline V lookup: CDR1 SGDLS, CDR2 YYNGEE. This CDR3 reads CASSVGTEIMYGYTF. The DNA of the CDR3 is TGTGCCAGCAGCGTAGGGACAGAAATTATGTATGGCTACACCTTC.

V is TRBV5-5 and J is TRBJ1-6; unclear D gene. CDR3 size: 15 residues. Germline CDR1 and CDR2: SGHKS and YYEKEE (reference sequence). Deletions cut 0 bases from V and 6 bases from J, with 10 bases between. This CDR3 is CASSLGANFNSPLHF. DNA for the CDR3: TGTGCCAGCAGCTTGGGGGCCAATTTTAATTCACCCCTCCACTTT.

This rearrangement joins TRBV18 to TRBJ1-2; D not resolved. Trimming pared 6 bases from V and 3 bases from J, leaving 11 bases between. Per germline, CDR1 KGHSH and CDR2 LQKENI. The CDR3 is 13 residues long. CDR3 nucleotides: TGTGCCAGCTCGCCAGAAACGGACTATGGCTACACCTTC. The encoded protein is CASSPETDYGYTF.